A single sample gave rise to the 3 T cell receptor beta chains below, sequenced in a study of CD8 T cell repertoires and HIV-1 epitope variants. Sequencing was performed with immunoSEQ multiplex PCR; in TCRdb, only in-frame clones are kept and a portion is missing. The repertoire includes about 5,800 clones, 64% of them detected once, and roughly 40% sits in the top ten. These TCRs are of unknown antigen specificity. The sample was cultured CD8+ T cells derived from PBMCs. The receptors were gathered from a male donor with HIV.

The chain uses TRBV28 and TRBJ1-5, with 9 bases identical to TRBD1. Trimming at V came to 5 bases and at J to 4 bases, leaving 3 bases not matched to a gene. This CDR3 region has 14 residues. Germline V gives CDR1 MDHEN, CDR2 SYDVKM. The CDR3 sequence is CASSEGTGNQPQHF. In DNA, the CDR3 is TGTGCCAGCAGTGAGGGGACAGGGAATCAGCCCCAGCATTTT.

This clone was seen a handful of times. J is TRBJ2-7 and V is TRBV7-2; perhaps TRBD2 as D (6 bases). V was cut by 2 bases and J by 6 bases, with 8 bases left in between. Per germline, CDR1 SGHTA and CDR2 FQGNSA. CDR3 length: 12 residues. CDR3 protein: CASSLRAGEQYF. The DNA for the CDR3 is TGTGCCAGCAGCTTACGAGCGGGCGAGCAGTACTTC.

The V call is TRBV30, the J call TRBJ2-7, with D possibly being TRBD1 or TRBD2 (5 bases each). Germline CDR1 is GTSNPN and CDR2 is SVGIG (reference sequence). CDR3 size: 12 residues. The V end lost 3 bases, the J end lost 3 bases, and 9 bases lay between the germline ends. CDR3 bases: TGTGCCTGGAGCGGGGACGGCTACGAGCAGTACTTC. Its translation: CAWSGDGYEQYF.